This T cell receptor (beta chain) appears in the sequencing data of a study of control samples from healthy donors and cancer patients. Sequencing used immunoSEQ multiplex PCR; TCRdb keeps in-frame clones, though not all of them. Of tens of thousands of clones in the sample, about 90% are singletons; the top ten hold under 45%. Germline V gives CDR1 SGHAT, CDR2 FQNNGV. This CDR3 is built from 11 residues. The ends were cut back, 6 bases at V and 4 bases at J, with 7 bases in the middle. Sequenced: PBMCs. This rearrangement joins TRBV11-2 to TRBJ2-7; D remains unclear. The source of this sequence is a man in his forties or fifties with head and neck cancer. The CDR3 DNA follows: TGTGCCAGCAGTAATGAATACGAGCAGTACTTC. It translates to CASSNEYEQYF. The whole variable domain, filled in from reference TRBV11-2 and TRBJ2-7, reads EAGVAQSPRYKIIEKRQSVAFWCNPISGHATLYWYQQILGQGPKLLIQFQNNGVVDDSQLPKDRFSAERLKGVDSTLKIQPAKLEDSAVYLCASSNEYEQYFGPGTRLTVT.